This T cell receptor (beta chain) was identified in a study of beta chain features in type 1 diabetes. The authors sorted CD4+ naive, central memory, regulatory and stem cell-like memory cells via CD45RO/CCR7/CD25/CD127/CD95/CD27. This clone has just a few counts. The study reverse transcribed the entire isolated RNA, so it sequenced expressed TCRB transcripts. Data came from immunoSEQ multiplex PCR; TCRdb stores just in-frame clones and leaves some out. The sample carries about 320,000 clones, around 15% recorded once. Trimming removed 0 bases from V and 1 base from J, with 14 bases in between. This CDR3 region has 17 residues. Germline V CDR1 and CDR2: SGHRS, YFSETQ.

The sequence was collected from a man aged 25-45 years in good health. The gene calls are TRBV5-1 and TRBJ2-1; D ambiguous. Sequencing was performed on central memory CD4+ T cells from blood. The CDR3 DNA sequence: TGCGCCAGCAGCTTGGATACTAAGAGTAGGTCCTACAATGAGCAGTTCTTC. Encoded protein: CASSLDTKSRSYNEQFF.